This entry describes one T cell receptor (beta chain). This clonotype has a count of ten or more. What this receptor recognizes is not known. It has no much larger one-base neighbor in the sample; base qualities were not kept. Hyperthyroidism patients were newly diagnosed, with disease duration under 2 months, and aged 18 to 65 years. The study excluded patients with uncontrolled infections, other autoimmune diseases, pregnancy or lactation. Diagnoses relied on clinical symptoms, serum thyroxine and TRAb, thyroid ultrasound and orbital computed tomography. Blood from progressor patients was collected at the time of first diagnosis with hyperthyroidism, before any ophthalmopathy symptoms had appeared. PBMCs were isolated from more than 8 ml of fresh peripheral blood by Ficoll-Paque density gradient centrifugation. Progressor patients were defined as those initially diagnosed with Graves' hyperthyroidism in whom ophthalmopathy developed during follow-up. Trizol reagent was used to extract total RNA, and RNA quality was then checked on an Agilent 2100 Bioanalyzer.

The TCR beta CDR3 regions were amplified from RNA transcripts. A first-round RT-PCR of the TCR CDR3 used the HTBI primer set with the Qiagen OneStep RT-PCR kit. Libraries were constructed in a second round of multiplex PCR, after which size selection and purification were carried out. The libraries were sequenced on an Illumina HiSeq2000 using paired-end 100 bp reads. On the authors' methods: SOAPnuke was used to process the raw data, removing reads that contained adapters or uncalled bases, had a mean Phred below 15, or lacked an exact match to the constant primer or identifier. High-quality paired reads were merged with COPE v1.2.5, and unique nucleotide sequences were defined as clonotypes. Clonotypes were aligned to IMGT TRBV, TRBD and TRBJ reference segments using MiTCR v1.1. Analysis was restricted to V-J combinations with a frequency above 0.0001, which covered approximately 99% of repertoires. A TCS score was defined as the ratio of F50 (clonal expansion) to E x V (chaos), with BLOSUM62-based TCRdist applied between CDR3 peptides within each V-J. Welch's t-statistics and random forest reduced 500 to 650 V-J features to roughly 13, which were used in a naive Bayes classifier (R e1071). TCRdb trimmed public reads at Q25 via fastp, called clones via MiXCR and kept in-frame beta chains. Each entry merges the rows of one CDR3 protein and shows their most common DNA and genes. What appears here as the V and J calls and clone size reflects TCRdb's work, not the paper's. This sample comprises hundreds of thousands of distinct CDR3 sequences, around 20% of them detected only once. Roughly a sixth of the sample goes to the ten largest clones.

The sample belongs to a study of T cells in Graves' hyperthyroidism and ophthalmopathy (dated by TCRdb to the late 2010s). Broadly, across the study: Peripheral blood was collected at initial diagnosis, before any treatment. To identify TCR V-J signatures that set the groups apart, the researchers used a discovery cohort of about a hundred patients, made up of roughly 45 with Graves' ophthalmopathy and 55 to 65 with stable Graves' hyperthyroidism. Whether ophthalmopathy could be predicted prospectively was tested in an independent validation cohort made up of 18 to 20 hyperthyroidism patients plus 17 patients who later progressed to ophthalmopathy. The roughly 94 discovery patients were randomly split 7:3 into training and test sets. In several Graves' hyperthyroidism patients, the study also compared T-cell repertoires from thyroid tissue with T-cell repertoires from blood. After blood sampling, hyperthyroidism patients were treated with methimazole at a starting dose of 30 mg daily, and ophthalmopathy patients were treated with high-dose intravenous methylprednisolone. The paper reports TCR Vbeta CDR3 sequencing of some 140 peripheral blood samples: around 41 ophthalmopathy, roughly 80 hyperthyroidism and about 17 progressor patients.

The paper as a whole reports these results and caveats: Ophthalmopathy was separated from stable hyperthyroidism by a 13 V-J signature model, with 85% to 90% sensitivity and 81% to 82% specificity obtained in cross-validation and 80%/75% obtained in testing. Blood samples also contained most of the expanded thyroid clonotypes (frequency above 0.001), which suggests that blood repertoires may reflect thyroid immune responses. No statistical method was used to set the sample size in advance, and investigators knew the group allocation. In validation, the model predicted progression to ophthalmopathy a median of roughly 6.5 months before onset, with about 67% sensitivity and about 72% specificity.

CDR1 and CDR2 are drawn from the germline V gene: SGHAT, FQNNGV. From cysteine to phenylalanine, the CDR3 is 15 amino acids long. The entry retains the CDR3 DNA only, 45 bases that are in frame from base 1. Trimming at the junction amounts to 0 bases on V and 5 bases on J, and the germline ends lie 13 bases apart. Sequencing was carried out using blood. The V and J segments used are TRBV11-2 and TRBJ1-2; a weak D assignment points to TRBD1 (5 bases agree). This clonotype was obtained from a woman between 45 and 65 years old with Graves' hyperthyroidism that later progressed to Graves' ophthalmopathy. CDR3 region: CASSLERDLEYGYTF. The nucleotide sequence is given as TGTGCCAGCAGCTTAGAGCGGGACCTGGAATATGGCTACACCTTC.